These 15 T cell receptor beta chains were all obtained from the same sample, sequenced in a study of blood T cell repertoires in COVID-19. Method: immunoSEQ multiplex PCR; TCRdb's copy keeps in-frame clones and lacks some. The sample carries 140,000 to 150,000 clones, approximately 80% recorded once. The material sequenced was peripheral blood. All receptors come from a human donor in a cohort sampled during active COVID-19.

V is TRBV7-3 and J is TRBJ2-1; D may be TRBD2 (6 bases). The CDR3 length is 14 residues. V lost 3 bases, J lost 9 bases, and 15 bases lay in between. The germline gives CDR1 SGHTA, CDR2 FQGTGA. CDR3: CASSLSREEGEQFF. In DNA, the CDR3 is TGTGCCAGCAGCTTGTCCAGGGAGGAGGGTGAGCAGTTCTTC.

This sequence joins TRBV6-5 and TRBJ1-1; 7 bases are a match to TRBD1. V gave up 5 bases and J gave up 5 bases; unmatched junction bases: 11. The CDR3 covers 15 residues. In germline, CDR1 is MNHEY, CDR2 SVGAGI. The CDR3 protein is CASSPSGRGVTEAFF. Here the CDR3 DNA reads TGTGCCAGCAGTCCCTCTGGCAGGGGGGTGACTGAAGCTTTCTTT.

The V call is TRBV28, the J call TRBJ1-3, with 9 bases that match TRBD1. The CDR3 sequence is 16 residues long. V lost 1 base to trimming and J lost 2 bases; unmatched junction nucleotides: 3. Germline-derived CDR1 and CDR2 are MDHEN and SYDVKM. Written as DNA, the CDR3 is TGTGCCAGCAGTTTATTAGACAGGGGGACTGGAAACACCATATATTTT. This gives the protein CASSLLDRGTGNTIYF.

The chain combines TRBV6-5 with TRBJ1-5; D remains unclear. Germline V gives CDR1 MNHEY, CDR2 SVGAGI. V shed 7 bases and J shed 9 bases, with 16 bases lying between them. There are 13 residues in the CDR3. The CDR3 reads CASNTVGLGPQHF. The DNA of the CDR3 is TGTGCCAGCAATACAGTTGGGTTAGGGCCCCAGCATTTT.

The chain links TRBV28 to TRBJ1-5; tentatively, D is TRBD1 (6 bases). The CDR3 sequence is 15 residues long. Germline V lookup: CDR1 MDHEN, CDR2 SYDVKM. V was trimmed by 6 bases and J by 5 bases, leaving 17 bases between them. CDR3 amino acids: CASSPIGTQDQPQHF. Here the CDR3 DNA reads TGTGCCAGCAGCCCCATCGGGACACAGGATCAGCCCCAGCATTTT.

The DNA of the CDR3 is TGTGCCAGCAGCTTCACTGGAGATACGCAGTATTTT. This encodes CASSFTGDTQYF. The chain employs TRBV7-9 and TRBJ2-3; D gene uncertain. The germline CDR1 and CDR2 sequences are SEHNR and FQNEAQ (reference sequence). There are 12 residues in the CDR3. V dropped 3 bases and J dropped 5 bases, with 6 bases sitting between them.

This clone was observed a few times. J is TRBJ2-2 and V is TRBV9; D unresolved. The CDR3 has 15 residues. The germline CDR1 and CDR2 sequences are SGDLS and YYNGEE. Trimming stripped 0 bases from V and 4 bases from J, with 10 bases between. The DNA of the CDR3 is TGTGCCAGCAGCGTAGAGGCCGAGGCCACCGGGGAGCTGTTTTTT. This sequence encodes CASSVEAEATGELFF.

The chain is built from TRBV14 and TRBJ2-2; TRBD1 aligns across 9 bases. The germline CDR1 and CDR2 sequences are SGHDN and FVKESK. CDR3 length equals 18 residues. Unmatched junction bases numbered 11, after V lost 6 bases and J lost 0 bases. The DNA for the CDR3 is TGTGCCAGCAGTCCGACGTGGGGACAGGGATCGAACACCGGGGAGCTGTTTTTT. It translates to CASSPTWGQGSNTGELFF. The full variable domain, in which reference TRBV14 and TRBJ2-2 provide the parts outside the CDR3, is EAGVTQFPSHSVIEKGQTVTLRCDPISGHDNLYWYRRVMGKEIKFLLHFVKESKQDESGMPNNRFLAERTGGTYSTLKVQPAELEDSGVYFCASSPTWGQGSNTGELFFGEGSRLTVL.

V gene TRBV11-3 combines with J gene TRBJ2-3; the match to TRBD2 covers 13 bases. Per germline, CDR1 SGHNT and CDR2 YENEEA. The J segment lost 1 base and the V segment lost 1 base, leaving 5 bases of the junction unmatched. The CDR3 has 18 amino acids. The CDR3 DNA reads TGTGCCAGCAGCTTAGTAGGTACTAGCGGGGGGGGCACAGATACGCAGTATTTT. Its protein product is CASSLVGTSGGGTDTQYF.

This clone was detected only a few times. The genes are TRBV5-6 and TRBJ2-2; TRBD2 matches at 8 bases. This CDR3 has 19 amino acids. V lost 0 bases and J lost 0; bases outside the gene matches: 10. Germline V gene lookup returns CDR1 SGHDT and CDR2 YYEEEE. Here the CDR3 reads CASSLGLASFFSNTGELFF. CDR3 nucleotides: TGTGCCAGCAGCTTGGGACTAGCGAGTTTTTTTTCGAACACCGGGGAGCTGTTTTTT. Together with reference TRBV5-6 and TRBJ2-2, the CDR3 gives the full variable domain: DAGVTQSPTHLIKTRGQQVTLRCSPKSGHDTVSWYQQALGQGPQFIFQYYEEEERQRGNFPDRFSGHQFPNYSSELNVNALLLGDSALYLCASSLGLASFFSNTGELFFGEGSRLTVL.

This chain connects TRBV4-2 to TRBJ1-1; 8 nucleotides agree with TRBD1. Germline trimming cut 1 base from V and 4 bases from J; bases unmatched to any gene: 5. The germline gives CDR1 LGHNA, CDR2 YNFKEQ. The CDR3 is 15 amino acids. CDR3 coding DNA: TGTGCCAGCAGCCAAGGGCAGGGGGCGGGCACTGAAGCTTTCTTT. Its protein product is CASSQGQGAGTEAFF.

This clone was observed a handful of times. V is TRBV15 and J is TRBJ1-5; perhaps TRBD1 as D (5 bases). Trimming removed 0 bases from V and 6 bases from J, with 15 bases in between. The germline gives CDR1 LNHNV, CDR2 YYDKDF (reference sequence). The CDR3 has 16 amino acids. The CDR3 sequence is CATSRDLGASGQPQHF. The CDR3 DNA reads TGTGCCACCAGCAGAGATCTAGGGGCTTCAGGTCAGCCCCAGCATTTT.

This clone was seen once. V usage is TRBV9 and J usage is TRBJ2-3, with D possibly matching TRBD1 (5 bases). The V and J ends lost 4 bases and 7 bases respectively, with 19 bases between them. This CDR3 region has 15 residues. CDR1 and CDR2 from the germline V gene are SGDLS and YYNGEE. As DNA, the CDR3 is TGTGCCAGCAGCTTCCCCCCGGCAGGGAAGAATACGCAGTATTTT. It encodes CASSFPPAGKNTQYF.

The chain employs TRBV5-1 and TRBJ2-7, with D possibly TRBD1 on 5 matching bases. This CDR3 has 15 amino acids. Germline V gene lookup returns CDR1 SGHRS and CDR2 YFSETQ. The V end was cut by 4 bases, the J end by 1 base, with 15 bases between. The CDR3 loop reads CASSPEAAGSYEQYF. The CDR3 bases are TGCGCCAGCAGCCCCGAGGCGGCAGGGTCCTACGAGCAGTACTTC.

The genes are TRBV2 and TRBJ1-6, with 7 bases lining up with TRBD1. Germline trimming cut 1 base from V and 7 bases from J; bases unmatched to any gene: 4. This CDR3 has 15 residues. Germline V gene lookup returns CDR1 SNHLY and CDR2 FYNNEI. Written as DNA, the CDR3 is TGTGCCAGCAGTGAAGGGACAGGAAGGAATTCACCCCTCCACTTT. Translation gives CASSEGTGRNSPLHF.